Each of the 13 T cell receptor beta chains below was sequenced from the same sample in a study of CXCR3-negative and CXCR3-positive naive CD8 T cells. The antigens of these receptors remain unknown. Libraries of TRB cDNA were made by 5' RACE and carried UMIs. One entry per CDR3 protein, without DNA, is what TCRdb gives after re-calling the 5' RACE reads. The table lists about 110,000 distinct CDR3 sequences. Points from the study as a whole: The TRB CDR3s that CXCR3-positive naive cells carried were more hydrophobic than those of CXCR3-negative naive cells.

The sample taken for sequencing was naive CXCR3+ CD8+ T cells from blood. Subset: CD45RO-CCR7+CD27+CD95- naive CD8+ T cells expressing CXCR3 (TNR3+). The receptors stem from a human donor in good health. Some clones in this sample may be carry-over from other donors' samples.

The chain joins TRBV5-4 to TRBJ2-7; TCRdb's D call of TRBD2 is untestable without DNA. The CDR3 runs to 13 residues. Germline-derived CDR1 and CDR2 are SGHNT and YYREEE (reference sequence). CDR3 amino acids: CASSGDYSYEQYF.

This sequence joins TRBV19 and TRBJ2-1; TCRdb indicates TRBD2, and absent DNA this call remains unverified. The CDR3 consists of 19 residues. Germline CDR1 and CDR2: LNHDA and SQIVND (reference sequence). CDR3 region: CASSSPFTAGGPMEDEQFF.

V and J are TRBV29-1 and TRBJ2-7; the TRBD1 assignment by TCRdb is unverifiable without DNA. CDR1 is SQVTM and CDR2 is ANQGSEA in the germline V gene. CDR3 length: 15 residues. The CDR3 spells CSVEPLPDGRYEQYF.

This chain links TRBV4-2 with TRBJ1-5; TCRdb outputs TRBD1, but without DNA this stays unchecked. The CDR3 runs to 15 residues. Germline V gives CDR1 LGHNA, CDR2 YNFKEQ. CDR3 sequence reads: CASSQMGDRNQPQHF.

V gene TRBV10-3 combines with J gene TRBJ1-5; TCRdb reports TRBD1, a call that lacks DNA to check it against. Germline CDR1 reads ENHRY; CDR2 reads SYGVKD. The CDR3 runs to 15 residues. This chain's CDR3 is CAISDMWGPDQPQHF.

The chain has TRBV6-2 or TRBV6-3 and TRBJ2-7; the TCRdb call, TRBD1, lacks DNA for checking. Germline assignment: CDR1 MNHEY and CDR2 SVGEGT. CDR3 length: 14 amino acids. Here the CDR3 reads CASRSRDLAYEQYF.

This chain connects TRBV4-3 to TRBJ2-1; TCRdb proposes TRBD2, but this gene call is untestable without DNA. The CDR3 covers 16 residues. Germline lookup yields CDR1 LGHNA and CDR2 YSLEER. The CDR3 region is CASSPSGGGSYNEQFF.

CDR3 amino acids: CASTDAGELFF. The chain combines TRBV12-3 or TRBV12-4 with TRBJ2-2. CDR3 size: 11 residues.

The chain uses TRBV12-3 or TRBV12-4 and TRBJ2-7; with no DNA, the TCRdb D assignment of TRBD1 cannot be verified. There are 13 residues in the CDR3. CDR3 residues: CASTWTGFYEQYF.

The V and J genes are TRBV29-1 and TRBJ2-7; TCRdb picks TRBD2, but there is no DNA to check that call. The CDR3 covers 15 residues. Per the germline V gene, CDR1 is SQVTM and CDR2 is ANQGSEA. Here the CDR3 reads CSVGRTRDYSYEQYF.

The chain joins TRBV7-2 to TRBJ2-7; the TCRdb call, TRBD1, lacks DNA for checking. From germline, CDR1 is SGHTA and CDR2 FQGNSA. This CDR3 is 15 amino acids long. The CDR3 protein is CASTAPEQGTHEQYF.

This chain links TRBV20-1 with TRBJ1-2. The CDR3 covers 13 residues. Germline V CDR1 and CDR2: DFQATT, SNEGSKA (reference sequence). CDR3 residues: CSARGQGGYGYTF.

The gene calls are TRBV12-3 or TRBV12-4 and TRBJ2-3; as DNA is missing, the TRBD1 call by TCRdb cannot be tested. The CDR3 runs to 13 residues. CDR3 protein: CASSWDITDTQYF.